At least ten counts were recorded for the clone carrying this T cell receptor beta chain. The antigen remains undetermined. The record originates from a study of neurological immune-mediated disorders. 5'RACE with 10-nucleotide random UMIs produced the cDNA. MiXCR was run by TCRdb on the 5' RACE reads, yielding one entry per CDR3 protein. The sample lists fewer than 20,000 distinct CDR3 sequences; 3% to 3.5% were seen once. The sorted-subset TCR libraries were prepared using 1 million CD4+ or CD8+ T cells as the starting material. Findings of the study overall: Across subjects, no CDR3 amino acid sequence appeared in expanded clones of more than one subject, a finding that suggested private repertoires in all groups.

V was clipped by 2 bases and J by 4 bases, with 9 bases between them. CDR1 and CDR2 (germline): MDHEN, SYDVKM. CDR3 length equals 13 residues. The source material was CD8+ T cells from blood. The chain has TRBV28 and TRBJ2-7; D possibly corresponds to TRBD1 (5 bases). This sequence was found in a woman aged 35 to 49 in good health. CDR3 bases: TGTGCCAGCAGTTTAACAGGAAGGTACGAGCAGTACTTC. As protein: CASSLTGRYEQYF.